The following is a TCR beta chain sequence with its context. Synthetic analogs of TCR templates were spiked into every PCR. Profiled with immunoSEQ multiplex PCR; TCRdb holds only in-frame clones, not every one. This table holds about 95,000 clones, around 86% found once. The data were taken from a study of PD-L1 blockade in urothelial cancer. Study-wide background: A median blood sample held 141,255 T cells and approximately 84,000 unique TCRs.

Time point reported: pretreatment peripheral blood. The V and J ends lost 2 bases and 3 bases respectively, with 16 bases between them. Looked up from germline, CDR1 is MNHNS and CDR2 is SASEGT. The CDR3 has 17 residues. The sequence came from a man between 60 and 75 years old with urothelial cancer. Here the sequenced sample was PBMCs, taken around atezolizumab (anti-PD-L1) treatment. The chain combines TRBV6-1 with TRBJ2-2; tentatively, D is TRBD2 (7 bases). The CDR3 loop is CASSEWGGHSYTGELFF. The CDR3 DNA is TGTGCCAGCAGTGAATGGGGGGGACACTCTTACACCGGGGAGCTGTTTTTT.